This T cell receptor beta chain was profiled in a study of monozygotic twins with inflammatory bowel disease. From its re-call of the 5' RACE reads, TCRdb lists each CDR3 protein once, without DNA. This repertoire includes approximately 420,000 distinct CDR3 sequences. Germline CDR1 reads MGHRA; CDR2 reads YSYEKL. The CDR3 contains 17 residues. The V and J genes are TRBV4-1 and TRBJ1-4; the TRBD1 assignment by TCRdb is unverifiable without DNA. Sequenced: blood. This clonotype originated in a human donor with ulcerative colitis or Crohn's disease, or a healthy co-twin of an affected twin (not recorded which). This chain's CDR3 is CASSRIGGRATNEKLFF.